One sample yielded the 13 T cell receptor beta chains listed below, sequenced in a study of shared clonotypes between healthy human individuals. The repertoire was sequenced with immunoSEQ multiplex PCR; TCRdb's copy has only in-frame clones and lacks some. Altogether millions of clones are present, around nine tenths being singletons, with the ten largest covering 0.13% to 0.15%. The sample comprised naive CD4+ T cells sorted from blood. Subset of the sample: CD45RA+ positively selected. These receptor sequences come from a man aged 18 to 29 in good health.

The chain is built from TRBV20-1 and TRBJ1-1; 9 bases are shared with TRBD1. J lost 11 bases, V lost 3 bases, and 4 bases had no gene match. CDR3 length: 11 amino acids. CDR1 and CDR2 (germline): DFQATT, SNEGSKA (reference sequence). The CDR3 is CSARAGTGAFF. CDR3 nucleotide sequence: TGCAGTGCTAGGGCTGGGACAGGGGCTTTCTTT.

Regarding this clone: Other DNA sequences in this sample translate to the same CDR3. The V gene is TRBV30, the J gene TRBJ1-3, with a possible D match to TRBD1 (6 bases). Deletions cut 2 bases from V and 1 base from J, with 12 bases between. CDR1 GTSNPN and CDR2 SVGIG come from the germline V gene (reference sequence). The CDR3 loop spans 15 amino acids. The CDR3 here is CAWSRTGTSGNTIYF. The CDR3 DNA reads TGTGCCTGGAGTCGCACCGGGACATCTGGAAACACCATATATTTT.

The CDR3 region is CAIRQGANLPSEAFF. In DNA, the CDR3 is TGTGCCATCCGACAGGGGGCGAATCTACCGTCTGAAGCTTTCTTT. The chain employs TRBV10-3 and TRBJ1-1, with 10 positions matching TRBD1. This CDR3 is 15 amino acids long. CDR1 is ENHRY and CDR2 is SYGVKD in the germline V gene. J was trimmed by 6 bases and V by 8 bases; bases with no gene match: 12.

V is TRBV2 and J is TRBJ2-2; D might be TRBD1 (6 bases). Trimming pared 7 bases from V and 3 bases from J, leaving 12 bases between. Per the germline V gene, CDR1 is SNHLY and CDR2 is FYNNEI. This CDR3 region has 14 residues. The CDR3 sequence: CASTYDRYTGELFF. CDR3 DNA sequence: TGTGCCAGCACCTACGACAGGTACACCGGGGAGCTGTTTTTT.

This clone was counted between two and nine times. Other DNA sequences within the sample encode an identical CDR3. The rearrangement links TRBV6-5 to TRBJ2-2; D uncertain. V lost 6 bases and J lost 8, with 10 bases in between. The V gene's germline CDR1 is MNHEY and CDR2 SVGAGI. The CDR3 runs 12 residues. The CDR3, as DNA: TGTGCCAGCAGCTTATCCGGGGGGGAGCTGTTTTTT. Its protein is CASSLSGGELFF.

The CDR3 nucleotides are TGTGCTAGTGGGGATGAGCAGTTCTTC. This gives the protein CASGDEQFF. The chain links TRBV12-5 to TRBJ2-1, with D hard to call. Between the trimmed V and J ends, which lost 6 bases and 8 bases, there was a span of 2 bases. The germline V gene encodes CDR1 LGHNT and CDR2 FRNRAP. This CDR3 contains 9 residues.

This rearrangement joins TRBV11-2 to TRBJ2-3; 7 bases are a match to TRBD2. Germline lookup yields CDR1 SGHAT and CDR2 FQNNGV. This CDR3 spans 15 amino acids. Germline trimming cut 4 bases from V and 3 bases from J; bases unmatched to any gene: 7. The CDR3 DNA reads as TGTGCCAGCAGCTCGAGGACTAGTTTAACAGATACGCAGTATTTT. Translated: CASSSRTSLTDTQYF. Supplemented by reference TRBV11-2 and TRBJ2-3, the full variable domain reads EAGVAQSPRYKIIEKRQSVAFWCNPISGHATLYWYQQILGQGPKLLIQFQNNGVVDDSQLPKDRFSAERLKGVDSTLKIQPAKLEDSAVYLCASSSRTSLTDTQYFGPGTRLTVL.

A single count supports this clone. The CDR3 region has the DNA TGTGCCAGCACCTCGGTTGGGGTAGGGAACACTGAAGCTTTCTTT. Protein sequence: CASTSVGVGNTEAFF. This chain joins TRBV28 and TRBJ1-1; no clear D. The V gene's germline CDR1 is MDHEN and CDR2 SYDVKM. V was clipped by 7 bases and J by 1 base, with 16 bases between them. This CDR3 contains 15 residues.

The chain combines TRBV5-4 with TRBJ2-3, with 7 bases lining up with TRBD2. In germline, CDR1 is SGHNT, CDR2 YYREEE (reference sequence). The CDR3 is 14 residues long. Unmatched junction bases numbered 5, after V lost 5 bases and J lost 2 bases. The CDR3: CASRRAGTTDTQYF. DNA for the CDR3: TGTGCCAGCAGACGAGCGGGAACCACAGATACGCAGTATTTT.

The chain uses TRBV4-1 and TRBJ1-5; D not certain. Germline lookup yields CDR1 MGHRA and CDR2 YSYEKL. CDR3 length equals 13 residues. V was cut by 1 base and J by 7 bases, with 8 bases left in between. The CDR3 spells CASSQAGFQPQHF. The CDR3 DNA reads as TGCGCCAGCAGCCAAGCGGGTTTCCAGCCCCAGCATTTT.

This chain uses TRBV5-6 with TRBJ1-2, with D uncertain. Trimming took 5 bases from V and 8 from J, leaving 13 bases between them. CDR3 length equals 12 residues. The V gene's germline CDR1 is SGHDT and CDR2 YYEEEE. The DNA for the CDR3 is TGTGCCAGCAGTCGAAACAGTGAGGGCTACACCTTC. It yields the protein CASSRNSEGYTF. Full variable domain (outside the CDR3, taken from reference TRBV5-6 and TRBJ1-2): DAGVTQSPTHLIKTRGQQVTLRCSPKSGHDTVSWYQQALGQGPQFIFQYYEEEERQRGNFPDRFSGHQFPNYSSELNVNALLLGDSALYLCASSRNSEGYTFGSGTRLTVV.

This chain connects TRBV11-3 to TRBJ2-5, with a possible D match to TRBD2 (6 bases). Trimming left V 1 base short and J 5 bases short, with 14 bases between. Germline CDR1 and CDR2: SGHNT and YENEEA. This CDR3 has 15 amino acids. The DNA for the CDR3 is TGTGCCAGCAGCTTAGGTGGAGGGTCAATGGAGACCCAGTACTTC. The encoded protein is CASSLGGGSMETQYF.

This clone was picked up one time. V and J are TRBV10-3 and TRBJ2-3; the D gene is possibly TRBD2 (6 bases). The CDR3 is made up of 15 amino acids. Between the trimmed V and J ends, which lost 6 bases and 1 base, there was a span of 14 bases. The germline V gene encodes CDR1 ENHRY and CDR2 SYGVKD. CDR3 region: CAISPLARGTDTQYF. CDR3 sequence (DNA): TGTGCCATCAGCCCACTAGCAAGGGGCACAGATACGCAGTATTTT.